This TCR beta chain comes out of a study of regulatory T cells in long-lasting Graves disease. The CDR3 has 15 residues. The V and J ends lost 3 bases and 8 bases respectively, with 16 bases between them. CDR1 MGHDK and CDR2 SYGVNS come from the germline V gene. Time point defined: newly diagnosed GD, antithyroid drugs for less than 3 months. PBMC RNA served as the TCR library source. Construction of TCR beta libraries relied on iRepertoire HTBI primers and on Arm-PCR targeting CDR3 regions. TCRdb itself ran the multiplex PCR reads through MiXCR, one entry per CDR3 protein. The sample records 350,000 to 500,000 distinct CDR3 sequences, 14% being singletons. The data also belong to a second study, concerning T cells in Graves' hyperthyroidism and ophthalmopathy.

This TCR was recovered from a woman between 45 and 60 years old with Graves disease. The specimen comprised peripheral blood mononuclear cells (PBMCs), sampled at new diagnosis, from a patient treated with antithyroid drugs. The gene calls are TRBV25-1 and TRBJ1-4; weak D call: TRBD1 (6 bases). CDR3 bases: TGTGCCAGCAGTGACCAAACCTCCACAGGGGAAAAACTGTTTTTT. Translation: CASSDQTSTGEKLFF.